This TCR beta chain was captured in a study of neurological immune-mediated disorders. General observations from the study: The expanded clones of different subjects shared no CDR3 amino acid sequences (suggesting private repertoires in all groups). HTLV-1-associated myelopathy had the most TCR clonal expansion, and multiple sclerosis had the least, less than healthy controls.

The time point denotes: longitudinal time-point 1 (baseline). The group of healthy controls was made up of people who were blood bank volunteers in Maryland, USA. Germline CDR1 is SEHNR and CDR2 is FQNEAQ (reference sequence). This CDR3 has 19 amino acids. The ends lost 0 bases at V and 9 bases at J; junction bases unmatched: 17. This clonotype was seen a handful of times. Its antigen is unidentified. The authors produced cDNA by 5'RACE using 10-nucleotide random UMIs. TCRdb re-analysed the 5' RACE reads in MiXCR, keeping a single row per CDR3 protein. This table has about 71,000 distinct CDR3 sequences, about a tenth appearing once.

This sequence originates from a man younger than 45 in good health. V is TRBV7-9 and J is TRBJ2-1; 10 nucleotides match TRBD2. The source material was PBMCs. CDR3 DNA: TGTGCCAGCAGCTTAGCCCGGTCGGGAGGGCTAGCGGGAGTTATTGAGCAGTTCTTC. Amino acid sequence: CASSLARSGGLAGVIEQFF. The full variable domain, its missing parts supplied by reference TRBV7-9 and TRBJ2-1, is DTGVSQNPRHKITKRGQNVTFRCDPISEHNRLYWYRQTLGQGPEFLTYFQNEAQLEKSRLLSDRFSAERPKGSFSTLEIQRTEQGDSAMYLCASSLARSGGLAGVIEQFFGPGTRLTVL.